The 17 T cell receptor beta chains below were found in one sample sequenced in a study of technical replicates of blood from a few donors. Assay used: immunoSEQ multiplex PCR; TCRdb lists only in-frame clones, some missing. This table holds approximately 89,000 clones, 94% found once. The sequencing input was T cells isolated from PBMCs. The receptors were sampled from a human donor in good health.

CDR3: CASGLGVNTEAFF. DNA for the CDR3: TGTGCTAGTGGTTTAGGGGTCAACACTGAAGCTTTCTTT. The J gene is TRBJ1-1, the V gene TRBV12-5, with D possibly matching TRBD1 (5 bases). V lost 3 bases and J lost 2, with 7 bases in between. The germline gives CDR1 LGHNT, CDR2 FRNRAP. The CDR3 consists of 13 residues.

The chain links TRBV11-3 to TRBJ2-7; 7 nucleotides agree with TRBD2. CDR3 length equals 12 residues. Looked up from germline, CDR1 is SGHNT and CDR2 is YENEEA. J lost 2 bases, V lost 9 bases, and 4 bases had no gene match. The CDR3 sequence: CASGSGTYEQYF. The CDR3 bases are TGTGCCAGTGGGAGCGGGACCTACGAGCAGTACTTC.

The genes are TRBV9 and TRBJ2-1; tentative D call: TRBD2 (6 bases). The CDR3 covers 17 residues. V dropped 3 bases and J dropped 9 bases, with 25 bases sitting between them. The germline CDR1 and CDR2 sequences are SGDLS and YYNGEE. The CDR3 reads CASSARRDSPSYFEQFF. The CDR3 DNA reads TGTGCCAGCAGCGCACGCCGGGACTCGCCCTCCTACTTTGAGCAGTTCTTC.

V usage is TRBV2 and J usage is TRBJ2-7; 8 nucleotides line up with TRBD1. CDR1 and CDR2 from the germline V gene are SNHLY and FYNNEI. The CDR3 sequence is 15 residues long. V shed 1 base and J 3 bases; nucleotides not matched to a gene: 5. Written as DNA, the CDR3 is TGTGCCAGCAGTGAAGGGAGGACAGGGTACTACGAGCAGTACTTC. Translation gives CASSEGRTGYYEQYF. Variable domain in full (rest from reference TRBV2 and TRBJ2-7): EPEVTQTPSHQVTQMGQEVILRCVPISNHLYFYWYRQILGQKVEFLVSFYNNEISEKSEIFDDQFSVERPDGSNFTLKIRSTKLEDSAMYFCASSEGRTGYYEQYFGPGTRLTVT.

The chain carries TRBV4-3 and TRBJ2-7, with 8 bases lining up with TRBD2. The CDR3 contains 13 residues. J gave up 7 bases and V 2 bases, and 4 bases lay outside the gene matches. Per the germline V gene, CDR1 is LGHNA and CDR2 is YSLEER. CDR3 sequence (DNA): TGCGCCAGCAGCCAATTAGCGGGGAGTGAGCAGTACTTC. Translation: CASSQLAGSEQYF.

This chain connects TRBV7-2 to TRBJ2-3; perhaps TRBD2 as D (6 bases). V lost 6 bases, J lost 1 base, and 14 bases lay in between. This CDR3 region has 15 residues. Germline CDR1 SGHTA, CDR2 FQGNSA. The CDR3, as DNA: TGTGCCAGCAGTCCAAAGGGACTGGGCACAGATACGCAGTATTTT. Its protein product is CASSPKGLGTDTQYF.

V gene TRBV7-9 combines with J gene TRBJ2-7, with no clear D. The CDR3 consists of 12 residues. Germline loops: CDR1 SEHNR, CDR2 FQNEAQ (reference sequence). Trimming removed 3 bases from V and 2 bases from J, with 5 bases in between. The CDR3: CASSLRTYEQYF. The CDR3 nucleotides are TGTGCCAGCAGCTTGAGGACCTACGAGCAGTACTTC.

The chain employs TRBV5-1 and TRBJ2-5, with 9 bases identical to TRBD1. Germline V CDR1 and CDR2: SGHRS, YFSETQ. The CDR3 runs to 15 residues. The V segment lost 1 base and the J segment 5 bases; nucleotides outside the gene matches: 6. CDR3 residues: CASSLPGQGGETQYF. In DNA, the CDR3 is TGCGCCAGCAGCTTGCCGGGACAGGGTGGGGAGACCCAGTACTTC.

CDR3 residues: CASRNPGQGALEQYF. Written as DNA, the CDR3 is TGTGCCAGCAGGAATCCGGGACAGGGGGCTCTCGAGCAGTACTTC. The chain joins TRBV2 to TRBJ2-7; the match to TRBD1 covers 12 bases. The CDR3 contains 15 residues. V shed 6 bases, J shed 6 bases, and the junction held 9 bases outside the gene matches. Germline lookup yields CDR1 SNHLY and CDR2 FYNNEI.

This chain connects TRBV6-5 to TRBJ2-2, with 12 nucleotides matching TRBD2. Germline-derived CDR1 and CDR2 are MNHEY and SVGAGI. The CDR3 length is 15 residues. J lost 5 bases, V lost 7 bases, and 5 bases had no gene match. CDR3 sequence reads: CASNGGLAGTGELFF. CDR3 nucleotides: TGTGCCAGCAACGGCGGACTAGCGGGAACCGGGGAGCTGTTTTTT.

This chain joins TRBV18 and TRBJ1-1; unclear D gene. The CDR3 loop spans 13 amino acids. With 2 bases removed from V and 0 bases from J, the gap between germline ends came to 4 bases. The germline V gene has CDR1 KGHSH and CDR2 LQKENI. Here the CDR3 DNA reads TGTGCCAGCTCACCATCAGTGAACACTGAAGCTTTCTTT. This gives the protein CASSPSVNTEAFF.

The CDR3 sequence is CASSLWTVSDTQYF. The CDR3 DNA is TGTGCCAGCAGTCTCTGGACTGTATCAGATACGCAGTATTTT. The chain carries TRBV27 and TRBJ2-3; D might be TRBD2 (5 bases). V lost 5 bases, J lost 4 bases, and 13 bases lay in between. There are 14 residues in the CDR3. The germline CDR1 and CDR2 sequences are MNHEY and SMNVEV (reference sequence).

The chain employs TRBV5-1 and TRBJ1-4, with D maybe TRBD1 (6 bases). From germline, CDR1 is SGHRS and CDR2 YFSETQ. This CDR3 contains 14 residues. V dropped 5 bases and J dropped 3 bases, with 11 bases sitting between them. As DNA, the CDR3 is TGCGCCAGCAGTGAAAGACAGGCTAATGAAAAACTGTTTTTT. Translated, it gives CASSERQANEKLFF.

The V and J genes are TRBV6-1 and TRBJ2-7; TRBD2 matches at 10 bases. CDR1 and CDR2 (germline): MNHNS, SASEGT. The V and J ends lost 3 bases and 4 bases, in that order; junction bases with no gene match: 6. CDR3 length: 15 amino acids. CDR3 nucleotides: TGTGCCAGCAGTGAGGGAGCGGGAGGGCCTTACGAGCAGTACTTC. Residues: CASSEGAGGPYEQYF.

The chain couples TRBV5-1 to TRBJ1-2, with D perhaps matching TRBD1 (6 bases). Germline CDR1 and CDR2: SGHRS and YFSETQ. The CDR3 totals 15 residues. V was clipped by 4 bases and J by 3 bases, with 16 bases between them. CDR3 sequence reads: CASSTTGYPHYGYTF. The CDR3 nucleotides read TGCGCCAGCAGCACAACAGGGTATCCTCACTATGGCTACACCTTC.

The chain is built from TRBV10-2 and TRBJ2-3, with D perhaps matching TRBD1 (6 bases). Trimming shortened V by 3 bases and J by 3 bases, and 10 bases separated the two germline ends. The length of the CDR3 is 14 residues. Germline V gives CDR1 WSHSY, CDR2 SAAADI. The CDR3 DNA reads as TGCGCCAGCAGTGAAGGGGGAAGGACAGATACGCAGTATTTT. It yields the protein CASSEGGRTDTQYF.

The chain combines TRBV13 with TRBJ2-1; the match to TRBD2 covers 9 bases. The J segment lost 7 bases and the V segment lost 1 base, leaving 5 bases of the junction unmatched. Germline lookup yields CDR1 PRHDT and CDR2 FYEKMQ (reference sequence). CDR3 length: 15 residues. The CDR3 DNA is TGTGCCAGCAGCTTAGTGGCGGGAGGGGTAAATGAGCAGTTCTTC. Protein product: CASSLVAGGVNEQFF.